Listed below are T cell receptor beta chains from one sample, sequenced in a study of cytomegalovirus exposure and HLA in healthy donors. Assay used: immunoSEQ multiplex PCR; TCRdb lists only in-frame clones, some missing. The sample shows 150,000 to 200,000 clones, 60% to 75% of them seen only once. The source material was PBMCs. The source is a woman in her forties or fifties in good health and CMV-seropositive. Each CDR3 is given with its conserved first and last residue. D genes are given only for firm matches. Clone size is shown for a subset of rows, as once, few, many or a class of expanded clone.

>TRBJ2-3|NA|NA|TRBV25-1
CASRDGSAVGTQYF
TGTGCCAGCAGGGATGGGTCTGCGGTAGGTACGCAGTATTTT
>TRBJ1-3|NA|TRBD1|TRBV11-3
CASSPGQGYGNTIYF
TGTGCCAGCAGCCCCGGACAGGGCTACGGAAACACCATATATTTT
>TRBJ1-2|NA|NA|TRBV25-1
CASSEPPDKLNYGYTF
TGTGCCAGCAGTGAACCCCCGGACAAACTCAACTATGGCTACACCTTC
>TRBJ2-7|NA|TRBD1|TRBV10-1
CASRGTGSSLQYF
TGCGCCAGCAGGGGGACAGGCTCTTCCCTCCAGTACTTC
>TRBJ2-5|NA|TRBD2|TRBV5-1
CASSLSGDLLETQYF
TGCGCCAGCAGCCTTAGCGGGGACCTGCTCGAGACCCAGTACTTC
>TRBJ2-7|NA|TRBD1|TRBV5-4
CASSWDRGYEQYF
TGTGCCAGCAGCTGGGACAGGGGGTACGAGCAGTACTTC
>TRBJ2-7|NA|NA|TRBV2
CASRPGTYEQYF
TGTGCCAGCAGACCCGGGACCTACGAGCAGTACTTC
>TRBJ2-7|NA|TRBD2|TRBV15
CATAPGLAGSYEQYF
TGTGCCACCGCACCGGGACTAGCGGGATCCTACGAGCAGTACTTC
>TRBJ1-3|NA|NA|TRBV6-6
CASSYSEVAGGNTIYF
TGTGCCAGCAGTTACTCTGAGGTCGCTGGAGGAAACACCATATATTTT
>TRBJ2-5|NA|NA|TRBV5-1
CASSLATDQETQYF
TGCGCCAGCAGCTTGGCTACAGATCAAGAGACCCAGTACTTC
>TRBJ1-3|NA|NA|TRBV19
CASSIGRGLLNSGNTIYF
TGTGCCAGTAGTATCGGTAGGGGCCTACTAAACTCTGGAAACACCATATATTTT
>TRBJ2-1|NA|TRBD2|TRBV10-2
CASKAGGYNEQFF
TGCGCCAGCAAAGCGGGGGGCTACAATGAGCAGTTCTTC
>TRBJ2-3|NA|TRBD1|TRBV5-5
CASSPGQLSTDTQYF
TGTGCCAGCAGCCCGGGACAGCTTAGCACAGATACGCAGTATTTT
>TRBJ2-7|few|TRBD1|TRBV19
CASSRTGGEQYF
TGTGCCAGTAGCAGGACAGGGGGCGAGCAGTACTTC
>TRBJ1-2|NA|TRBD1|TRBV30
CAWRGTDFYGYTF
TGTGCCTGGAGAGGGACAGATTTCTATGGCTACACCTTC
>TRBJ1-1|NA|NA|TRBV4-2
CASSQEIGEVTEAFF
TGTGCCAGCAGCCAAGAAATAGGGGAGGTTACTGAAGCTTTCTTT